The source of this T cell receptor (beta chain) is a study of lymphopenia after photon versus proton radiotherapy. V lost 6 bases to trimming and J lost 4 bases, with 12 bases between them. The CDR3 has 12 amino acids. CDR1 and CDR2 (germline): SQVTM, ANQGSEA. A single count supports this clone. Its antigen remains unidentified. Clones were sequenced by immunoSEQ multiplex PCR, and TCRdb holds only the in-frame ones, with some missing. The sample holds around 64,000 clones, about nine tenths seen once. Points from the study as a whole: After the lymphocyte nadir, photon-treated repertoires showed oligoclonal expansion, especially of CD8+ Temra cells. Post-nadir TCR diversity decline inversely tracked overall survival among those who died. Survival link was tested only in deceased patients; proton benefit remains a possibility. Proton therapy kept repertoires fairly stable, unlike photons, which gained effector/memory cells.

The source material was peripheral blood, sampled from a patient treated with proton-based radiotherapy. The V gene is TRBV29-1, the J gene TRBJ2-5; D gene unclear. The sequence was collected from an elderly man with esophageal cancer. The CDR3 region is CSVDSYRETQYF. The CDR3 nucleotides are TGCAGCGTAGATAGCTACCGAGAGACCCAGTACTTC.